Listed below are T cell receptor beta chains from one sample, sequenced in a study of CD8 T cells in ankylosing spondylitis. Each CDR3 protein gets one entry after TCRdb re-called the 5' RACE reads with MiXCR. Of roughly 700,000 distinct CDR3 sequences listed, around 20% are singletons. Sequencing was performed on blood, either unsorted or a sorted T cell fraction (not recorded which). These receptors all stem from a male donor with ankylosing spondylitis. Both conserved end residues are part of each CDR3.

>TRBV12-3/TRBV12-4|TRBJ2-7
CASSDEGPASYEQYF
>TRBV7-6|TRBJ1-3
CASSLVVGGLGNTIYF
>TRBV6-1|TRBJ2-2
CASRLTGGPGELFF
>TRBV7-3|TRBJ2-2
CASSLTWVAGDTGELFF
>TRBV29-1|TRBJ1-1
CSVDRQNTEAFF
>TRBV27|TRBJ1-2
CASSLRGQTNYGYTF
>TRBV4-1|TRBJ2-7
CASSQALEIYEQYF
>TRBV5-1|TRBJ2-1
CASSLALAGASDEQFF
>TRBV4-3|TRBJ1-1
CASSPRAELNTEAFF
>TRBV24-1|TRBJ2-1
CATSWTSGSNEQFF
>TRBV7-9|TRBJ2-7
CASSPTQGTVHEQYF
>TRBV12-3/TRBV12-4|TRBJ2-3
CASRGNGDTQYF
>TRBV18|TRBJ1-6
CASSPLQESPLHF
>TRBV27|TRBJ2-5
CASSFTNRGQETQYF
>TRBV20-1|TRBJ2-3
CSAVSGRAGTDTQYF
>TRBV20-1|TRBJ2-2
CSARPGLAGGSSTGELFF
>TRBV7-8|TRBJ2-7
CASSSQGGQGRTYEQYF
>TRBV7-3|TRBJ2-3
CASSLSFENTQYF
>TRBV12-3/TRBV12-4|TRBJ1-1
CASSWGLEAFF
>TRBV7-3|TRBJ2-3
CASSLNLRGNTDTQYF
>TRBV20-1|TRBJ2-1
CSARERLAGPYNEQFF
>TRBV24-1|TRBJ2-1
CATSDFGSGLSYNEQFF
>TRBV4-2|TRBJ1-3
CASSRGGMESGNTIYF
>TRBV7-9|TRBJ1-1
CASSLAGGGTPEAFF
>TRBV27|TRBJ2-3
CASSTTGTSGADTQYF
>TRBV2|TRBJ1-2
CASTVAYGYTF
>TRBV2|TRBJ1-4
CASSQENGNEKLFF
>TRBV7-9|TRBJ2-5
CASSLATTRPKETQYF
>TRBV2|TRBJ1-1
CASREGPTGENTEAFF
>TRBV28|TRBJ1-5
CASSPPETGANQPQHF
>TRBV6-5|TRBJ1-4
CASSYSGRDGEKLFF
>TRBV11-2|TRBJ2-7
CASSPRRVLGYEQYF
>TRBV20-1|TRBJ2-5
CSAREVRGRETQYF
>TRBV3-1|TRBJ2-3
CASSHSTDTQYF